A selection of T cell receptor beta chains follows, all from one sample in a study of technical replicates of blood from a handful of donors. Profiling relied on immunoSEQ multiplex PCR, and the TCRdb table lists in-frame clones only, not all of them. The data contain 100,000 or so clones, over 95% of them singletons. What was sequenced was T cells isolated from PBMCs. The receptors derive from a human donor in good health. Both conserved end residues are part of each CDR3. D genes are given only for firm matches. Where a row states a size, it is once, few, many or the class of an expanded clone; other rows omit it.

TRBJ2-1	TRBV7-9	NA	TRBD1	TGTGCCAGCAGCTTAGCGATCTACCGGGACAGGGATTACAATGAGCAGTTCTTC	CASSLAIYRDRDYNEQFF
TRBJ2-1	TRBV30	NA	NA	TGTGCCTGGGACGGGAGCTCCTACAATGAGCAGTTCTTC	CAWDGSSYNEQFF
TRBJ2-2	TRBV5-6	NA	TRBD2	TGTGCCAGCAGCTTGGTACGGGAGGGGACCGGGGAGCTGTTTTTT	CASSLVREGTGELFF
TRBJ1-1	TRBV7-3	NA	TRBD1	TGTGCCAGCAGCACTGGGACAGGGGGTGCCACTGAAGCTTTCTTT	CASSTGTGGATEAFF
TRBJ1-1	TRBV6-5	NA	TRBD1	TGTGCCAGCAGCCGAGACAGGGGTTACACTGAAGCTTTCTTT	CASSRDRGYTEAFF
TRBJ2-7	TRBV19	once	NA	TGTGCCAGTAGTATATTGTTGTCCCTGGCGGAGAGCTCCTACGAGCAGTACTTC	CASSILLSLAESSYEQYF
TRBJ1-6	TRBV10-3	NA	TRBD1	TGTGCCATCAGCCGACAGGGCCTCTCCTATAATTCACCCCTCCACTTT	CAISRQGLSYNSPLHF
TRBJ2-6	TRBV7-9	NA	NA	TGTGCCAGCAGCTTCGGTGGGGCCAACGTCCTGACTTTC	CASSFGGANVLTF
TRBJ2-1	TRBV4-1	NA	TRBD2	TGCGCCAGCAGCCAATCGAGGACTAGCGGGGGGCGCAATGAGCAGTTCTTC	CASSQSRTSGGRNEQFF
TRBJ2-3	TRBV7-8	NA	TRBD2	TGTGCCAGCAGCGCCCGACTAGCGGGAGGGACTGTCACAGATACGCAGTATTTT	CASSARLAGGTVTDTQYF
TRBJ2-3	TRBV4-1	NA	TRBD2	TGCGCCAGCAGCCAAACCCTAGCGGGAGGGCCGGGGGATACGCAGTATTTT	CASSQTLAGGPGDTQYF
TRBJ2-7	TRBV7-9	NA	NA	TGTGCCAGCAGTTCCAGGGGTTCACATCCCTACGAGCAGTACTTC	CASSSRGSHPYEQYF
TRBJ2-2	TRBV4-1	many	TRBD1	TGCGCCAGCAGCGACAGGGGGAACACCGGGGAGCTGTTTTTT	CASSDRGNTGELFF
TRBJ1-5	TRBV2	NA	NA	TGTGCCAGCAGTGAATCAGGTAGTGCGAATCAGCCCCAGCATTTT	CASSESGSANQPQHF
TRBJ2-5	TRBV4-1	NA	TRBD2	TGCGCCAGCAGCCAAGTAGGGGCCCCGGGGGGGACCCAGTACTTC	CASSQVGAPGGTQYF